This TCR beta chain was identified in a study of molecular identifiers for immune sequencing clone quantification. Whole-study results and caveats: More than 97% of effector molecules, versus under 1% of naive-cell molecules, belonged to clones above 20 RNA copies.

Using its own MiXCR run on the PCR reads, TCRdb lists one record per CDR3 protein. Among hundreds of thousands of distinct CDR3 sequences listed, less than 20% were seen once. Sorting recovered naive CD8 T cells on a CD8+CD4-CCR7+CD45RA+ profile. Trimming pared 4 bases from V and 0 bases from J, leaving 11 bases between. Germline-derived CDR1 and CDR2 are SGHRS and YFSETQ. CDR3 length equals 15 residues. With regard to this clonotype: The antigen remains undetermined.

This chain connects TRBV5-1 to TRBJ2-1; D not resolved. The receptor comes from a human donor in good health. Some libraries in this study had Jurkat cell RNA spiked in. The sequencing input was naive CD8+ T cells from blood, with Jurkat cell RNA spiked in. The subset: FACS-sorted CD8+CD4-CCR7+CD45RA+ naive T cells. CDR3 nucleotide sequence: TGCGCCAGCAGCCAAGGCGTGGGCTCCTACAATGAGCAGTTCTTC. Its protein is CASSQGVGSYNEQFF.